One and the same sample provided the 9 T cell receptor beta chains below, sequenced in a study of T cells after posttransplantation cyclophosphamide. TCRdb's table, derived via immunoSEQ multiplex PCR, lists solely in-frame clones and lacks some. The sample has just over 25,000 clones, none seen only once. The specimen was PBMCs. Every receptor here comes from a man aged 50 or older in good health, CMV-negative, and a related stem cell transplant donor.

This clone was seen ten or more times. The chain links TRBV11-2 to TRBJ2-5; possibly TRBD1 for D (5 bases). Germline-derived CDR1 and CDR2 are SGHAT and FQNNGV. This CDR3 spans 15 amino acids. Deletions cut 2 bases from V and 5 bases from J, with 15 bases between. In nucleotides, the CDR3 is TGTGCCAGCAGCTTAATGCAGGGTTATGTGGAGACCCAGTACTTC. This gives the protein CASSLMQGYVETQYF.

Details on this clone: A much larger clone sits a single nucleotide away, making a read error possible. The V gene is TRBV5-6, the J gene TRBJ2-5, with D perhaps matching TRBD2 (6 bases). V gave up 4 bases and J gave up 11 bases, with 24 bases separating them. Germline-derived CDR1 and CDR2 are SGHDT and YYEEEE. The CDR3 contains 15 residues. The CDR3 spells CASSRVPAGSYGQYF. CDR3 bases: TGTGCCAGCAGCAGAGTTCCAGCGGGTAGCTACGGGCAGTACTTC.

A few counts support this clone. The rearrangement uses TRBV7-7 and TRBJ2-5, with 10 nucleotides matching TRBD1. The germline CDR1 and CDR2 sequences are SSHAT and FNYEAQ (reference sequence). With 5 bases clipped from V and 5 bases from J, the junction kept 5 bases outside the gene matches. CDR3 length: 14 amino acids. The CDR3 DNA follows: TGTGCCAGCAGCCCCGGGACAGGGGAGGAGACCCAGTACTTC. This encodes CASSPGTGEETQYF.

This clone was recorded at least ten times. J is TRBJ1-3 and V is TRBV11-2; 8 bases are shared with TRBD1. The CDR3 loop spans 13 amino acids. With V trimmed by 5 bases and J by 8 bases, 5 bases remained unmatched. In germline, CDR1 is SGHAT, CDR2 FQNNGV. The CDR3 loop reads CASSRDRGHTIYF. CDR3 DNA sequence: TGTGCCAGCAGCCGAGACAGGGGCCACACCATATATTTT.

This clone was seen at least ten times. The CDR3 sequence is CASSLAAGGPDTQYF. In DNA, the CDR3 is TGCGCCAGCAGCTTGGCGGCGGGGGGGCCAGATACGCAGTATTTT. J is TRBJ2-3 and V is TRBV5-1; the match to TRBD2 covers 9 bases. The CDR3 loop spans 15 amino acids. J was trimmed by 4 bases and V by 0 bases; bases with no gene match: 3. Germline loops: CDR1 SGHRS, CDR2 YFSETQ.

This clone was counted at least ten times. V and J are TRBV6-5 and TRBJ2-7; D possibly corresponds to TRBD1 (6 bases). From germline, CDR1 is MNHEY and CDR2 SVGAGI. Deletions cut 6 bases from V and 0 bases from J, with 15 bases between. The CDR3 loop spans 15 amino acids. The CDR3 reads CASRSLGGSSYEQYF. CDR3 coding DNA: TGTGCCAGCAGATCCCTTGGGGGCTCCTCCTACGAGCAGTACTTC.

This clone was recorded at least ten times. V gene TRBV5-1 combines with J gene TRBJ2-3, with D possibly TRBD2 on 6 matching bases. Trimming removed 1 base from V and 0 bases from J, with 9 bases in between. Germline CDR1 is SGHRS and CDR2 is YFSETQ. CDR3 size: 15 residues. The CDR3 nucleotides read TGCGCCAGCAGCTTGCAGCGGGCGAGCACAGATACGCAGTATTTT. The encoded protein is CASSLQRASTDTQYF.

This clone was seen ten or more times. The chain recombines TRBV29-1 with TRBJ2-7; no clear D. Germline V CDR1 and CDR2: SQVTM, ANQGSEA. This CDR3 spans 12 amino acids. Trimming cost V 4 bases and J 0 bases, with 7 bases left between them. CDR3 residues: CSVVTDSYEQYF. The DNA for the CDR3 is TGCAGCGTTGTGACTGACTCCTACGAGCAGTACTTC.

This clone was counted many times. The chain is built from TRBV5-4 and TRBJ2-2; 9 nucleotides agree with TRBD2. Trimming at V came to 0 bases and at J to 3 bases, leaving 0 bases not matched to a gene. This CDR3 region has 15 residues. Looked up from germline, CDR1 is SGHNT and CDR2 is YYREEE (reference sequence). The CDR3 is CASSLASGDTGELFF. CDR3 bases: TGTGCCAGCAGCTTGGCTAGCGGGGACACCGGGGAGCTGTTTTTT.